This TCR beta chain was found in a study of T cells in Graves' hyperthyroidism and ophthalmopathy. Germline V gene lookup returns CDR1 DFQATT and CDR2 SNEGSKA (reference sequence). V dropped 5 bases and J dropped 3 bases, with 19 bases sitting between them. The CDR3 length is 16 residues. From RNA transcripts, TCR beta CDR3 regions were amplified. An initial round of RT-PCR targeting the TCR CDR3 relied on the HTBI primer set. MiXCR was run by TCRdb on the multiplex PCR reads, yielding one entry per CDR3 protein. The profile covers roughly 500,000 distinct CDR3 sequences, with about 45% appearing a single time and about two fifths taken by the ten largest. Diagnoses used clinical symptoms, serum thyroxine and TRAb, thyroid ultrasound and orbital computed tomography.

The V and J genes are TRBV20-1 and TRBJ2-2, with TRBD1 as a possible D gene (6 bases). Material: peripheral blood or thyroid tissue (not recorded which). This sequence was found in an adult woman with Graves' disease, either hyperthyroidism or ophthalmopathy (not recorded which). In DNA, the CDR3 is TGCAGTGCTGGAGTCGTTGGGGGCTCGGACACCGGGGAGCTGTTTTTT. Protein: CSAGVVGGSDTGELFF.